Listed below are T cell receptor beta chains from one sample, sequenced in a study of control samples from healthy donors and cancer patients. The method was immunoSEQ multiplex PCR; TCRdb's version includes in-frame clones alone and lacks a portion of them. Of roughly 120,000 clones listed, more than 70% are singletons. Sequencing was done on a sample of blood. Source of these receptors: a man aged 35-49 years in good health. Each CDR3 is given with its conserved first and last residue. The D gene is left open where the match is weak. A row's size may be missing; if present it is once, few, many or a size class.

D: -; V: TRBV5-6; size: -; J: TRBJ2-1; DNA: TGTGCCAGCGGGGAAAACTACAATGAGCAGTTCTTC; CDR3: CASGENYNEQFF
D: TRBD1; V: TRBV2; size: -; J: TRBJ1-4; DNA: TGTGCCAGCAGATTTGAGGGGACAGTTAATGAAAAACTGTTTTTT; CDR3: CASRFEGTVNEKLFF
D: -; V: TRBV6-5; size: once; J: TRBJ2-2; DNA: TGTGCCAGCAGACAGGGAACCGGGGAGCTGTTTTTT; CDR3: CASRQGTGELFF
D: -; V: TRBV5-1; size: -; J: TRBJ1-6; DNA: TGCGCCAGCAGCTTGGGGGGGGCGCGGGATTCACCCCTCCACTTT; CDR3: CASSLGGARDSPLHF
D: TRBD2; V: TRBV18; size: -; J: TRBJ2-7; DNA: TGTGCCAGCTCACGGGGACGGGCCTTGGGAGGGGAGCAGTACTTC; CDR3: CASSRGRALGGEQYF
D: -; V: TRBV7-2; size: -; J: TRBJ2-2; DNA: TGTGCCAGCAGCTTAGGGTCCGGGGAGCTGTTTTTT; CDR3: CASSLGSGELFF
D: -; V: TRBV12-5; size: -; J: TRBJ2-7; DNA: TGTGCTAGTGCTGCAGGAAGCTCCTACGAGCAGTACTTC; CDR3: CASAAGSSYEQYF
D: -; V: TRBV24-1; size: -; J: TRBJ1-2; DNA: TGTGCCACCAGTGAACACGACAGGCATGGCTACACCTTC; CDR3: CATSEHDRHGYTF
D: TRBD1; V: TRBV19; size: once; J: TRBJ1-5; DNA: TGTGCCAGTAGTGACGGACAGGGGGCCAATCAGCCCCAGCATTTT; CDR3: CASSDGQGANQPQHF
D: -; V: TRBV7-9; size: -; J: TRBJ2-4; DNA: TGTGCCAGCAGCTTAAATCGAGGAGAACTAGCCAAAAACATTCAGTACTTC; CDR3: CASSLNRGELAKNIQYF
D: -; V: TRBV18; size: few; J: TRBJ2-3; DNA: TGTGCCAGCTCACCAGAGTCCCGCACAGATACGCAGTATTTT; CDR3: CASSPESRTDTQYF
D: TRBD1; V: TRBV5-6; size: -; J: TRBJ1-4; DNA: TGTGCCAGCAGTCAACAGGGGTCGGGTAATGAAAAACTGTTTTTT; CDR3: CASSQQGSGNEKLFF
D: -; V: TRBV4-3; size: -; J: TRBJ1-3; DNA: TGCGCCAGCAGCCAAGATCTGTACTCTGGAAACACCATATATTTT; CDR3: CASSQDLYSGNTIYF
D: TRBD1; V: TRBV4-1; size: once; J: TRBJ1-1; DNA: TGCGCCAGCAGCCCAGGGGACAGGGCGAACACTGAAGCTTTCTTT; CDR3: CASSPGDRANTEAFF
D: TRBD1; V: TRBV7-9; size: -; J: TRBJ2-7; DNA: TGTGCCAGCAGCTTAGCTTTTGGACAGGGCTACGAGCAGTACTTC; CDR3: CASSLAFGQGYEQYF
D: -; V: TRBV14; size: -; J: TRBJ2-3; DNA: TGTGCCAGCAGCAAGAGCACTACTAGCACAGATACGCAGTATTTT; CDR3: CASSKSTTSTDTQYF
D: -; V: TRBV3-1/TRBV3-2; size: -; J: TRBJ2-7; DNA: TGTGCCAGCAGCTTACATTACGAGCAGTACTTC; CDR3: CASSLHYEQYF
D: -; V: TRBV13; size: -; J: TRBJ1-1; DNA: TGTGCCAGCAGCTTTGGGACAATCATCACTGAAGCTTTCTTT; CDR3: CASSFGTIITEAFF
D: -; V: TRBV4-1; size: -; J: TRBJ1-5; DNA: TGCGCCAGCAGCCAAGATTGGCAGGGGTTCGGGCAGCCCCAGCATTTT; CDR3: CASSQDWQGFGQPQHF
D: -; V: TRBV13; size: -; J: TRBJ2-7; DNA: TGTGCCAGCAGCTTAGGCCGGGACACACAAATCGAGCAGTACTTC; CDR3: CASSLGRDTQIEQYF
D: -; V: TRBV2; size: few; J: TRBJ2-5; DNA: TGTGCCAGCACCCGGACTTCGCCGGCCCAGTACTTC; CDR3: CASTRTSPAQYF
D: -; V: TRBV7-6; size: once; J: TRBJ1-3; DNA: TGTGCCAGCAGCCCTTATGCCGGGGCCTCTGGAAACACCATATATTTT; CDR3: CASSPYAGASGNTIYF
D: -; V: TRBV6-5; size: -; J: TRBJ2-1; DNA: TGTGCCAGCAGTTACGGTGGGGGGGCGAAGGAGCAGTTCTTC; CDR3: CASSYGGGAKEQFF
D: -; V: TRBV18; size: -; J: TRBJ2-7; DNA: TGTGCCAGCTCACCACGGCAGGAGATCTACGAGCAGTACTTC; CDR3: CASSPRQEIYEQYF